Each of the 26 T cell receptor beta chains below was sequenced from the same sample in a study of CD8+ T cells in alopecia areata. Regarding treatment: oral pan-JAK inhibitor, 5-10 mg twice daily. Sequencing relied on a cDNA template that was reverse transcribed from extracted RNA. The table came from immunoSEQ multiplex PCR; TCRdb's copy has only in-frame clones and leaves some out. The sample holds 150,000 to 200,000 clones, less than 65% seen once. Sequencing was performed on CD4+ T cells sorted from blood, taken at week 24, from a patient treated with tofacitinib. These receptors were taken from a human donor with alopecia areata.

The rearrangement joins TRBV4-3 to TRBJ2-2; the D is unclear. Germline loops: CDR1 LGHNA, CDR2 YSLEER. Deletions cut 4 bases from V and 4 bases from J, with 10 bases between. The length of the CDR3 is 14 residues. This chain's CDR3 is CASSPTATTGELFF. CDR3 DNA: TGCGCCAGCAGCCCAACAGCTACCACCGGGGAGCTGTTTTTT.

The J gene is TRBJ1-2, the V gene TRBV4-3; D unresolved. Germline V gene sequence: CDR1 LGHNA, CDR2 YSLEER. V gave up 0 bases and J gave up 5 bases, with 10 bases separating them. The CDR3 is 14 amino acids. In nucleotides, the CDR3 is TGCGCCAGCAGCCAAGAAGGGAGGAAATATGGCTACACCTTC. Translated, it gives CASSQEGRKYGYTF.

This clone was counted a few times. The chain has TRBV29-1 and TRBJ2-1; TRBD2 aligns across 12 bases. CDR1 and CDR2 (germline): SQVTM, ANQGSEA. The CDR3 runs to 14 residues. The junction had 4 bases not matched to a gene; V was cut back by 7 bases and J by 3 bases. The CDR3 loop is CSGTTSGGYNEQFF. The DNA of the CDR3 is TGCAGCGGGACGACTAGCGGGGGCTACAATGAGCAGTTCTTC.

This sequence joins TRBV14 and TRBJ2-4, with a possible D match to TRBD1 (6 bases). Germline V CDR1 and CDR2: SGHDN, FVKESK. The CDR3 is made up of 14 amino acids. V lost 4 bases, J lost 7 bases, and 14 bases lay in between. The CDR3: CASSPQGFRNIQYF. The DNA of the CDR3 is TGTGCCAGCAGCCCCCAGGGGTTCCGGAACATTCAGTACTTC.

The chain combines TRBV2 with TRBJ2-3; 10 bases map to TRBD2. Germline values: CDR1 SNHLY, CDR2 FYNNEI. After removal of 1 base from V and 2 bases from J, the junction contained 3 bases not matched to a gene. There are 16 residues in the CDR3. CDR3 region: CASSEDSGRSTDTQYF. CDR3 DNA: TGTGCCAGCAGTGAAGATAGCGGGAGGTCCACAGATACGCAGTATTTT.

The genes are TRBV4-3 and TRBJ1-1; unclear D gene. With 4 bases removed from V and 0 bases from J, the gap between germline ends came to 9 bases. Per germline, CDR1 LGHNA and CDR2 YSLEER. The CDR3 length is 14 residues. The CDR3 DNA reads TGCGCCAGCAGCCCGGCACCAATGAACACTGAAGCTTTCTTT. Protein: CASSPAPMNTEAFF.

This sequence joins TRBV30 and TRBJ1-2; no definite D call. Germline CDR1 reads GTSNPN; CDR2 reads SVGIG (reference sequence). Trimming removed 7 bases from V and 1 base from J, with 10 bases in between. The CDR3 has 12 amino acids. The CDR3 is CASKDDNYGYTF. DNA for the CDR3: TGTGCCTCTAAGGACGATAACTATGGCTACACCTTC.

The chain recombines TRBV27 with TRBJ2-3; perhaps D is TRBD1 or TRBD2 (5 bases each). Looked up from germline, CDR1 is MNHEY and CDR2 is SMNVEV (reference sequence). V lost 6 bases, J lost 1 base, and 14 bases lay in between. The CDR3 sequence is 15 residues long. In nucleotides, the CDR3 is TGTGCCAGCAGCCATGGGGGTCCTGGCACAGATACGCAGTATTTT. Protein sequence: CASSHGGPGTDTQYF.

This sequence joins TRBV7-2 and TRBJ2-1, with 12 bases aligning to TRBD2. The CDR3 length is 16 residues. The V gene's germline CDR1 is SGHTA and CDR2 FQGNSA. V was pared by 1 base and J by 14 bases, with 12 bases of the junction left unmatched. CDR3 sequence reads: CASSLGSRLAGVTEFF. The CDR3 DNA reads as TGTGCCAGCAGCTTAGGCTCGCGACTAGCGGGGGTAACTGAGTTCTTC.

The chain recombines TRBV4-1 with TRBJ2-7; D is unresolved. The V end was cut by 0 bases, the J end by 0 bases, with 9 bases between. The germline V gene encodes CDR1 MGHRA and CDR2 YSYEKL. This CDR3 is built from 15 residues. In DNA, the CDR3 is TGCGCCAGCAGCCAAGAGAAGTCATTCTCCTACGAGCAGTACTTC. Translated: CASSQEKSFSYEQYF.

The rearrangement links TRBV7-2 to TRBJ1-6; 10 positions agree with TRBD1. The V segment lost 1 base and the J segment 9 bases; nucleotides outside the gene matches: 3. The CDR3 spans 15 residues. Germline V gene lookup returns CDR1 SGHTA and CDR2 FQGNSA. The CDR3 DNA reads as TGTGCCAGCAGCTTAGAAGGGACAGGGGTTTCACCCCTCCACTTT. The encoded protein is CASSLEGTGVSPLHF.

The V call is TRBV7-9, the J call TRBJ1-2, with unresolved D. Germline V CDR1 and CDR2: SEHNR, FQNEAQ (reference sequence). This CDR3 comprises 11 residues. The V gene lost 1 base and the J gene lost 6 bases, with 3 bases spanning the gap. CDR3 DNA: TGTGCCAGCAGCTTAGTCGATGGCTACACCTTC. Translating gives CASSLVDGYTF.

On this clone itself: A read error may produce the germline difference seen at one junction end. The chain's CDR3 is CASSLDGSGEQFF. In nucleotides, the CDR3 is TGCGCCAGCAGTTTGGATGGTTCAGGTGAGCAGTTCTTC. The genes are TRBV5-1 and TRBJ2-1; no firm D call. Per germline, CDR1 SGHRS and CDR2 YFSETQ. This CDR3 is built from 13 residues.

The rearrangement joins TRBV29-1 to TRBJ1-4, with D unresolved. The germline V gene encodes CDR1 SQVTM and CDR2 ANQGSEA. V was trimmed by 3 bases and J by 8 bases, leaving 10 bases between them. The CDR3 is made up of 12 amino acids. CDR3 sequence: CSVDVGIEKLFF. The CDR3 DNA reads TGCAGCGTTGACGTGGGCATCGAAAAACTGTTTTTT.

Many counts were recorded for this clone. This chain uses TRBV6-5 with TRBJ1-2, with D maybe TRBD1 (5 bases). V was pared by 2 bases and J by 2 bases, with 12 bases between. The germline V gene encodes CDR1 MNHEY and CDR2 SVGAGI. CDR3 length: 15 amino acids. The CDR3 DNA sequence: TGTGCCAGCAGTTACGCTCGGGAGGGGAACTATGGCTACACCTTC. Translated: CASSYAREGNYGYTF.

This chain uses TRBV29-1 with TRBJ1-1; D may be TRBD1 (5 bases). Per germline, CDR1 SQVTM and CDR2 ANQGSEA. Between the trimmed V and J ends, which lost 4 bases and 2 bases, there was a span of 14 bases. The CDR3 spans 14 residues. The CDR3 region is CSVVRGVVNTEAFF. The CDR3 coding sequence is TGCAGCGTTGTAAGAGGGGTAGTAAACACTGAAGCTTTCTTT.

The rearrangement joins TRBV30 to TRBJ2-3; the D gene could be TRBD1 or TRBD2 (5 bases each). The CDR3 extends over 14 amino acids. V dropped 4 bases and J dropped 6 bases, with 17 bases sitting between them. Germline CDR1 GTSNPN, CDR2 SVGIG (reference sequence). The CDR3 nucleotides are TGTGCCTGGATTGAGGGACGGAATCTCGATACGCAGTATTTT. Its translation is CAWIEGRNLDTQYF.

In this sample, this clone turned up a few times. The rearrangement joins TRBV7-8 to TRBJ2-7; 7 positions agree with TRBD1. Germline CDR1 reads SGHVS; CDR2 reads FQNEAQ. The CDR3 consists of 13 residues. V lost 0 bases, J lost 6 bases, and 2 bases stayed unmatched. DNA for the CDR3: TGTGCCAGCAGCTTAGCGACAGGGACCGAGCAGTACTTC. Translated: CASSLATGTEQYF.

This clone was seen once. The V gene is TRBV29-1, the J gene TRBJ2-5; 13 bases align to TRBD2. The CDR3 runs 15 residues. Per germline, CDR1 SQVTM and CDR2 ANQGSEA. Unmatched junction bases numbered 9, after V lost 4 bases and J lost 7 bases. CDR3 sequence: CSVGTSGGSSGTQYF. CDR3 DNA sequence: TGCAGCGTTGGGACTAGCGGGGGATCATCAGGGACCCAGTACTTC.

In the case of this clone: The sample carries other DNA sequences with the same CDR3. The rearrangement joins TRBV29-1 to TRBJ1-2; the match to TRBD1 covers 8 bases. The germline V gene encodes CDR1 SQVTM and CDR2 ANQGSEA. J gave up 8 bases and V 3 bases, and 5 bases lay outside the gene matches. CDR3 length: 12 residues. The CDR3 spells CSVEQGAGGYTF. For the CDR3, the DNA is TGCAGCGTTGAGCAGGGGGCAGGAGGCTACACCTTC.

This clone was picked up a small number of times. DNA of the CDR3: TGTGCCATCAGGAACACAGGTTCGGATGAGCAGTTCTTC. Translating it yields CAIRNTGSDEQFF. The chain carries TRBV10-3 and TRBJ2-1, with D maybe TRBD1 (5 bases). The CDR3 is 13 residues long. Germline V gene sequence: CDR1 ENHRY, CDR2 SYGVKD. V dropped 6 bases and J dropped 8 bases, with 14 bases sitting between them.

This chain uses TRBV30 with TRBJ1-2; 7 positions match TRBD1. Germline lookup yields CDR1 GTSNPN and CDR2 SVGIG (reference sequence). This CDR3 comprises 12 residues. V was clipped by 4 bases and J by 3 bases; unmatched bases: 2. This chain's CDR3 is CAWTTGDYGYTF. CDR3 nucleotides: TGTGCCTGGACCACAGGGGACTATGGCTACACCTTC. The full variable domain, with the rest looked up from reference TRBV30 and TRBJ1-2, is SQTIHQWPATLVQPVGSPLSLECTVEGTSNPNLYWYRQAAGRGLQLLFYSVGIGQISSEVPQNLSASRPQDRQFILSSKKLLLSDSGFYLCAWTTGDYGYTFGSGTRLTVV.

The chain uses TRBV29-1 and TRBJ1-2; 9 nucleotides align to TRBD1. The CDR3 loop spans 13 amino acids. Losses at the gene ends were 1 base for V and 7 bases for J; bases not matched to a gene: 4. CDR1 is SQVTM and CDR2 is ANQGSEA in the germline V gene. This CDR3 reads CSVEGTGVFGYTF. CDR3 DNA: TGCAGCGTTGAAGGGACAGGGGTGTTTGGCTACACCTTC.

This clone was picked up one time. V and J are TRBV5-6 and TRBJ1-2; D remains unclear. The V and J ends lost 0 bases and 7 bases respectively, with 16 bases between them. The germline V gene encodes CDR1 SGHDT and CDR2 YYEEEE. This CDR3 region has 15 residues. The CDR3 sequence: CASSLASGDVSGYTF. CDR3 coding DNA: TGTGCCAGCAGCTTGGCGTCGGGAGACGTGTCTGGCTACACCTTC.

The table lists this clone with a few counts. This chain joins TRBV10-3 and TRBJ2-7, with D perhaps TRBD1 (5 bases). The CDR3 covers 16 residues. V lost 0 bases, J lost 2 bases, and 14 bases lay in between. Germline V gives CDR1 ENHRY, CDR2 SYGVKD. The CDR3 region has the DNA TGTGCCATCAGTGAGTCGGGAAGGGGCGCTACCTACGAGCAGTACTTC. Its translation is CAISESGRGATYEQYF.

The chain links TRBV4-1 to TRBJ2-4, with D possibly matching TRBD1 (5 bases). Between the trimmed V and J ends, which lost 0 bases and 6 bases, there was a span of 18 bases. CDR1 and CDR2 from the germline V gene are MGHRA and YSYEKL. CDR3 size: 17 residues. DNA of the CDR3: TGCGCCAGCAGCCAAGATGAGTGTGTACAGGTCGGAAACATTCAGTACTTC. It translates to CASSQDECVQVGNIQYF.